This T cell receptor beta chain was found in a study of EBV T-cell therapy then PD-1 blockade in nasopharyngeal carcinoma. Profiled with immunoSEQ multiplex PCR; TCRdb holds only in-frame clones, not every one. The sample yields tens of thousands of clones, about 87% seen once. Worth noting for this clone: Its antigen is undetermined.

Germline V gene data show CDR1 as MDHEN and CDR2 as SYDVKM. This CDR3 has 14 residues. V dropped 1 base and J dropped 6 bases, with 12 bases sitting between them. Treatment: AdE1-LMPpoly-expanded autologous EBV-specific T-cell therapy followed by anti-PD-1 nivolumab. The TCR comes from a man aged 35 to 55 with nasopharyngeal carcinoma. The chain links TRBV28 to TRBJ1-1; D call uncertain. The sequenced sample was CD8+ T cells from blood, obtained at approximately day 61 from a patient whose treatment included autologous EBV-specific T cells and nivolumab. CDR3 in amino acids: CASSLSLDLPEAFF. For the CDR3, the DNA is TGTGCCAGCAGTTTATCTCTCGACCTTCCTGAAGCTTTCTTT.